The next 3 T cell receptor beta chains were all read from a single sample in a study of OX40 agonist ivuxolimab in advanced cancers. Clones were read by immunoSEQ multiplex PCR, and TCRdb kept only the in-frame ones, dropping some. The table includes about 34,000 clones, 92% detected once. The material sequenced was CD4+ or CD8+ T cells sorted from blood, taken in a trial of the OX40 agonist ivuxolimab. All receptors derive from an adult with an advanced solid tumor such as melanoma, head and neck, liver or kidney cancer.

This clone was seen once. The V and J genes are TRBV10-3 and TRBJ2-7, with TRBD1 matching 10 bases. The length of the CDR3 is 14 residues. Germline V gives CDR1 ENHRY, CDR2 SYGVKD. The trim removed 6 bases at V and 3 bases at J, leaving 5 bases unmatched. The CDR3, as DNA: TGTGCCATCAGGGACCGGGACAGGGGCTACGAGCAGTACTTC. Translated, it gives CAIRDRDRGYEQYF.

This clone has more than one count but fewer than ten. The junction departs from germline at one end; a sequencing error may be responsible. The chain recombines TRBV6-1 with TRBJ1-2; perhaps TRBD1 as D (5 bases). This CDR3 region has 12 residues. The germline CDR1 and CDR2 sequences are MNHNS and SASEGT. The CDR3 protein is CASSPREGIGGF. CDR3 nucleotides: TGTGCCAGCAGTCCCAGGGAGGGCATCGGTGGCTTC.

The chain employs TRBV2 and TRBJ1-4; a weak D match, TRBD1 (6 bases). There are 13 residues in the CDR3. V lost 7 bases to trimming and J lost 10 bases, with 16 bases between them. Germline V gene lookup returns CDR1 SNHLY and CDR2 FYNNEI. CDR3 coding DNA: TGTGCCAGCACCGAGGGGGTAGGGGGAAAACTGTTTTTT. Protein product: CASTEGVGGKLFF.